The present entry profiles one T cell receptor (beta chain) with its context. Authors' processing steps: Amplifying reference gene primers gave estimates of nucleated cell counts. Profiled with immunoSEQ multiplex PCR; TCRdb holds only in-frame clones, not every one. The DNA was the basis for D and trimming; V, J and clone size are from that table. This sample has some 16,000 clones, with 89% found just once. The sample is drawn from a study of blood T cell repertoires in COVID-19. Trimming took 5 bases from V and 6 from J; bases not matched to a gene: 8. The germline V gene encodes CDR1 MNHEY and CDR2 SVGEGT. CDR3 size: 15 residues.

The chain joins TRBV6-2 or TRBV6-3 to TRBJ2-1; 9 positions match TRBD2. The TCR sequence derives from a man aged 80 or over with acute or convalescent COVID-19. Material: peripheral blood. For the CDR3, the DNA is TGTGCCAGCAGTCATAAAGGACTAGCGTTCAATGAGCAGTTCTTC. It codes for CASSHKGLAFNEQFF.